This T cell receptor (beta chain) was profiled in a study of prognosis after radiotherapy for stage I lung cancer. By two-round multiplex PCR, the TCR beta CDR3 was amplified from genomic DNA. Used in first-round PCR were primers specific to each TRBV and TRBJ gene. TCRdb reanalysed the multiplex PCR reads using MiXCR and keeps one entry per CDR3 protein. The table lists 50,000 to 75,000 distinct CDR3 sequences, approximately 26% of them singletons, with 7.5% in the top ten. The V end was cut by 1 base, the J end by 5 bases, with 14 bases between. The CDR3 is 15 amino acids. CDR1 and CDR2 (germline): LNHNV, YYDKDF (reference sequence). This clonotype was recorded once.

This sequence originates from a donor aged 50 or older with non-small cell lung cancer. The sequencing here drew on PBMCs, taken before or after stereotactic body radiation therapy (not recorded which). The chain recombines TRBV15 with TRBJ2-5, with D perhaps matching TRBD2 (7 bases). Here the CDR3 DNA reads TGTGCCACCAGCAGAGTGAGGGGGGGAGGGGAGACCCAGTACTTC. Translating gives CATSRVRGGGETQYF.